The rows below give T cell receptor beta chains drawn from one sample of a study of cytomegalovirus exposure and HLA in healthy donors. The repertoire was sequenced with immunoSEQ multiplex PCR; TCRdb's copy has only in-frame clones and lacks some. This repertoire includes roughly 50,000 clones. Sequenced: PBMCs. These receptors all come from a middle-aged woman in good health and CMV-seronegative. Both conserved end residues are part of each CDR3. D genes are given only for firm matches. Rows may omit the clone size; those that give it use once, few, many or a size class.

NA TRBJ1-2 14 NA TRBV5-5 TGTGCCAGCAGCTTGGAGTCCCTAGGTATCGGCTACACCTTC CASSLESLGIGYTF
TRBD1 TRBJ1-2 15 NA TRBV2 TGTGCCAGCAGGGCGGGACAGGGGGCTTTCTATGGCTACACCTTC CASRAGQGAFYGYTF
NA TRBJ2-5 15 NA TRBV11-2 TGTGCCAGCAGCTTAGTAAGGGAGTACCAAGAGACCCAGTACTTC CASSLVREYQETQYF
NA TRBJ1-1 13 NA TRBV9 TGTGCCAGCAGCGCCGGGGGGAACACTGAAGCTTTCTTT CASSAGGNTEAFF
TRBD1 TRBJ2-7 16 NA TRBV5-1 TGCGCCAGCAGCTTCCCTGCCGGGACAGTATCCTACGAGCAGTACTTC CASSFPAGTVSYEQYF
NA TRBJ1-4 15 NA TRBV5-1 TGCGCCAGCCGCGGGACCGGGACGATAAATGAAAAACTGTTTTTT CASRGTGTINEKLFF
NA TRBJ1-1 15 NA TRBV6-1 TGTGCCAGCAGTGTAAATCAGGGGTTGGATACTGAAGCTTTCTTT CASSVNQGLDTEAFF
TRBD2 TRBJ2-2 14 NA TRBV5-1 TGCGCCAGCAGCCGTCAGGAGGGGAGGGAAGAGCTGTTTTTT CASSRQEGREELFF
TRBD1 TRBJ2-7 15 NA TRBV7-9 TGTGCCAGCAGCTACCCGGGACAGGGAACCTACGAGCAGTACTTC CASSYPGQGTYEQYF
NA TRBJ1-6 16 NA TRBV6-5 TGTGCCAGCAGTTCAGACAGAGACCGCTACAAAGCACCCCTCCACTTT CASSSDRDRYKAPLHF
NA TRBJ2-6 14 NA TRBV19 TGTGCCAGTAGTATGTATTCTGGGGCCAACGTCCTGACTTTC CASSMYSGANVLTF
TRBD1 TRBJ1-2 13 NA TRBV9 TGTGCCAGCAGCGGACAGGGAAGCTATGGCTACACCTTC CASSGQGSYGYTF
TRBD1 TRBJ2-1 13 NA TRBV18 TGTGCCAGCTCGGGACAGGGCCACAATGAGCAGTTCTTC CASSGQGHNEQFF
NA TRBJ1-2 14 NA TRBV5-6 TGTGCCAGCACCGATTACATAGGGGTATATGGCTACACCTTC CASTDYIGVYGYTF
NA TRBJ2-5 14 NA TRBV11-3 TGTGCCAGCAGCTTAGCACAGGGCCAAGAGACCCAGTACTTC CASSLAQGQETQYF
TRBD1 TRBJ1-4 15 NA TRBV5-1 TGCGCCAGCAGCTTTTACGGAGAGGGGGCAGAAAAACTGTTTTTT CASSFYGEGAEKLFF
NA TRBJ2-5 16 NA TRBV19 TGTGCCAGTACGGACCTTGGAGGGGGGGCCGTTGAGACCCAGTACTTC CASTDLGGGAVETQYF
NA TRBJ2-2 15 NA TRBV5-1 TGCGCCAGCAGCTTGGGGCAGGGCCACACCGGGGAGCTGTTTTTT CASSLGQGHTGELFF
NA TRBJ1-5 15 NA TRBV10-3 TGTGCCATCAGTGCTTCCGGGAATAGCAATCAGCCCCAGCATTTT CAISASGNSNQPQHF
TRBD1 TRBJ1-3 13 NA TRBV7-8 TGTGCCAGCAGCTCGACAGGGGGGTACACCATATATTTT CASSSTGGYTIYF
NA TRBJ2-3 14 NA TRBV19 TGTGCCAGTACCCCCAGGGATCTGAGAGATACGCAGTATTTT CASTPRDLRDTQYF
NA TRBJ1-2 13 NA TRBV6-1 TGTGCCAGCAGACGCACAGTGAACTATGGCTACACCTTC CASRRTVNYGYTF
TRBD2 TRBJ2-5 15 NA TRBV11-3 TGTGCCAGCAGCTTGATTAGCGGGGGACAAGAGACCCAGTACTTC CASSLISGGQETQYF
NA TRBJ2-3 13 NA TRBV27 TGTGCCACCGCGACAGAATACACAGATACGCAGTATTTT CATATEYTDTQYF
NA TRBJ1-2 12 NA TRBV2 TGTGCCAGCAGTGAAGCGGGGGGTGGTAACACCTTC CASSEAGGGNTF
TRBD2 TRBJ2-1 16 NA TRBV19 TGTGCCACAACAAGGGGACTAGCGGGGGGCCACAATGAGCAGTTCTTC CATTRGLAGGHNEQFF
TRBD2 TRBJ2-3 12 NA TRBV6-4 TGTGGGGATATGACTAGCACAGATAAGCAGTATTTT CGDMTSTDKQYF
NA TRBJ1-2 14 NA TRBV5-6 TGTGCCAGCAGCTGGTGGCAGACTAACTATGGCTACACCTTC CASSWWQTNYGYTF
NA TRBJ2-7 12 NA TRBV6-6 TGTGCCAGCAAGTCCGGAGGATACGAGCAGTACTTC CASKSGGYEQYF
NA TRBJ1-4 16 NA TRBV4-3 TGCGCCAGCAGCACAGGGAACCCTGCAACTAATGAAAAACTGTTTTTT CASSTGNPATNEKLFF
TRBD1 TRBJ1-2 13 NA TRBV19 TGTGCCAGTAGTATAAAGGGGGCTTATGGCTACACCTTC CASSIKGAYGYTF
TRBD1 TRBJ1-1 14 medium-sized TRBV19 TGTGCCAGTAGTAGCCGACAGGGTGGCACTGAAGCTTTCTTT CASSSRQGGTEAFF
TRBD1 TRBJ2-3 14 NA TRBV5-1 TGCGCCAGCAGCGCTGGACAGGGAGCAGATACGCAGTATTTT CASSAGQGADTQYF
NA TRBJ2-7 11 NA TRBV20-1 TGCAGTGTCCTCCGCTCCTACGAGCAGTACTTC CSVLRSYEQYF
NA TRBJ1-1 13 NA TRBV7-3 TGTGCCAGCAGTAAACAGGGCCAGATCGAAGCTTTCTTT CASSKQGQIEAFF
NA TRBJ2-1 16 NA TRBV5-4 TGTGCCAGCAGCGCCGGGACTCCAAGCTCCTACAATGAGCAGTTCTTC CASSAGTPSSYNEQFF